Listed here is a single T cell receptor beta chain. Assay used: immunoSEQ multiplex PCR; TCRdb lists only in-frame clones, some missing. This table has 50,000 to 70,000 clones, 75% to 90% appearing once. The V segment lost 6 bases and the J segment 1 base; nucleotides outside the gene matches: 18. The CDR3 loop spans 19 amino acids. Germline V gene sequence: CDR1 MNHEY, CDR2 SMNVEV (reference sequence). The data derive from a study of blood T cell repertoires in COVID-19. Across the whole study: T cells, B-cell-depleted T cells, or PBMCs supplied cDNA or gDNA.

This receptor was identified in a human donor with active COVID-19. The donor label of this sample is uncertain. The J gene is TRBJ1-1, the V gene TRBV27, with 9 bases lining up with TRBD1. Source material: peripheral blood. The CDR3 sequence is CASSTRTGVPHGSNTEAFF. CDR3 in DNA: TGTGCCAGCAGCACAAGGACAGGGGTACCCCATGGTTCGAACACTGAAGCTTTCTTT.